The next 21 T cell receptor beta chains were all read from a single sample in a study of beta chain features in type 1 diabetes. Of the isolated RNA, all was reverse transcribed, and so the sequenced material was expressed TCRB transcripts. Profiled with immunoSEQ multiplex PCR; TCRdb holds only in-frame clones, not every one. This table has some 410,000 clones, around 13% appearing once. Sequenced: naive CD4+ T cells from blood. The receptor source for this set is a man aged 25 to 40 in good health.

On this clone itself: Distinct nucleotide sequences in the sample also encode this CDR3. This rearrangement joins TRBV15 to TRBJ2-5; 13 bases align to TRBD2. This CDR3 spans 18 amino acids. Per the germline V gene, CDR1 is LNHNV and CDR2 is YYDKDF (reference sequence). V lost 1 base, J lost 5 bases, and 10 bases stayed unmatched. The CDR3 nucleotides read TGTGCCACCAGCAGAGGTGGTGGGACTAGCGGGGTTTCGGAGACCCAGTACTTC. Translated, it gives CATSRGGGTSGVSETQYF.

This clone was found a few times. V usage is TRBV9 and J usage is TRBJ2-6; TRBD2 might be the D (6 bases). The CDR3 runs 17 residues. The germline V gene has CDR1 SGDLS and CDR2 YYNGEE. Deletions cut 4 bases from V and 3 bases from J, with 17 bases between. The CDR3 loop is CASSIGTSLGGANVLTF. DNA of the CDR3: TGTGCCAGCAGCATCGGGACTTCTTTAGGTGGGGCCAACGTCCTGACTTTC.

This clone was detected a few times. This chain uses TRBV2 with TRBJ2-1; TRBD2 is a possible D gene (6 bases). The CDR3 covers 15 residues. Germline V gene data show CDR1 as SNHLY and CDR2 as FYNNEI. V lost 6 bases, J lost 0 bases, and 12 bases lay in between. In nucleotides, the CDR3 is TGTGCCAGCAGGGGGGGACGAAGCTCCTACAATGAGCAGTTCTTC. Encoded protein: CASRGGRSSYNEQFF.

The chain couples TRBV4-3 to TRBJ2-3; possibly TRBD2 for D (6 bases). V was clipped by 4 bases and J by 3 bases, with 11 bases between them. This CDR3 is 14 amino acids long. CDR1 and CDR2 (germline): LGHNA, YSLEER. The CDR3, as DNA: TGCGCCAGCAGCCGCCGGGACTCGACAGATACGCAGTATTTT. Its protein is CASSRRDSTDTQYF.

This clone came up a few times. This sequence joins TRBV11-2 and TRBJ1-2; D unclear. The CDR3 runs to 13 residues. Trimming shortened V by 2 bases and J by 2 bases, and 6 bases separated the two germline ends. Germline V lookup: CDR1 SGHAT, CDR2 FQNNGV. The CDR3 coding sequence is TGTGCCAGCAGCTTACACGGGAACTATGGCTACACCTTC. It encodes CASSLHGNYGYTF. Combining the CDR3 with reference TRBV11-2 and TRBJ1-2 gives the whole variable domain EAGVAQSPRYKIIEKRQSVAFWCNPISGHATLYWYQQILGQGPKLLIQFQNNGVVDDSQLPKDRFSAERLKGVDSTLKIQPAKLEDSAVYLCASSLHGNYGYTFGSGTRLTVV.

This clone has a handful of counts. CDR3 loop: CSVGRGGETQYF. Here the CDR3 DNA reads TGCAGCGTTGGTCGTGGAGGAGAGACCCAGTACTTC. V and J are TRBV29-1 and TRBJ2-5; tentative D call: TRBD2 (5 bases). The CDR3 consists of 12 residues. The V gene's germline CDR1 is SQVTM and CDR2 ANQGSEA. The V end was cut by 4 bases, the J end by 4 bases, with 10 bases between.

DNA of the CDR3: TGTGCCAGCAGCGTAGCGGGACTAGCGGGGCGCTACAATGAGCAGTTCTTC. This codes for CASSVAGLAGRYNEQFF. The chain uses TRBV9 and TRBJ2-1; 13 bases match TRBD2. The germline V gene has CDR1 SGDLS and CDR2 YYNGEE. With 0 bases clipped from V and 3 bases from J, the junction kept 3 bases outside the gene matches. CDR3 length: 17 amino acids.

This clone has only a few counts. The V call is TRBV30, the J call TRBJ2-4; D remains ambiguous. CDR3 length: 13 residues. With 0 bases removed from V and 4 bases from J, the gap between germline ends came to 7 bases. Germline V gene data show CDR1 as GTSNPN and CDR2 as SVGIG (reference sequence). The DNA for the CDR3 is TGTGCCTGGAGTGTAACCGGGAAAAACATTCAGTACTTC. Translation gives CAWSVTGKNIQYF.

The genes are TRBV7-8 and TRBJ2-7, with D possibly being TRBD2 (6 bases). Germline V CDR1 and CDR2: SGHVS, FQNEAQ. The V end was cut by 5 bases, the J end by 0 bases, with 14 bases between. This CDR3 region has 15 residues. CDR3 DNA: TGTGCCAGCAGCCCCGGGGAGCGGGCCTCCTACGAGCAGTACGTC. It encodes CASSPGERASYEQYV.

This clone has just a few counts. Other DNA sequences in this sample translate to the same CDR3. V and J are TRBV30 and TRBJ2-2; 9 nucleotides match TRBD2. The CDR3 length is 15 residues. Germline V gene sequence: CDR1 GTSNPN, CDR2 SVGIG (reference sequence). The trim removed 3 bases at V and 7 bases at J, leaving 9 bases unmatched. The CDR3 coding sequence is TGTGCCTGGAGCGAGGAACTAGCGGGTTTCGGGGAGCTGTTTTTT. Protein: CAWSEELAGFGELFF.

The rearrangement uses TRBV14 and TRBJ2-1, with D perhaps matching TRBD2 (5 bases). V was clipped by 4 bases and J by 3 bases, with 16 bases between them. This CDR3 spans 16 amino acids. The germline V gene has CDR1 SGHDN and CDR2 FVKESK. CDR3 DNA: TGTGCCAGCAGCCTCCTCTGGCGGGTGAACTACAATGAGCAGTTCTTC. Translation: CASSLLWRVNYNEQFF.

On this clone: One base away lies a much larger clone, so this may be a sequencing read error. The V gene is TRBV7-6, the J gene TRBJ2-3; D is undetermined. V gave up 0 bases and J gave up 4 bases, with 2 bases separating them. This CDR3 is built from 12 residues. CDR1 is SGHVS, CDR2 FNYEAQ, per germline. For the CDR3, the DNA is TGTGCCAGCAGCTTAGCGGCAGATACGCAGTATTTT. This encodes CASSLAADTQYF.

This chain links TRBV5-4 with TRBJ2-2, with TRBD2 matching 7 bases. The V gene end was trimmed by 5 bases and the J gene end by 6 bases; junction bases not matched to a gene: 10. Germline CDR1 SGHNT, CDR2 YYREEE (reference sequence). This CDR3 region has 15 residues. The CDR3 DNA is TGTGCCAGCAGTTACAGCGGGGCCGGGGCCGGGGAGCTGTTTTTT. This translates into CASSYSGAGAGELFF. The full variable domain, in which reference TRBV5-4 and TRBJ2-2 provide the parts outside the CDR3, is ETGVTQSPTHLIKTRGQQVTLRCSSQSGHNTVSWYQQALGQGPQFIFQYYREEENGRGNFPPRFSGLQFPNYSSELNVNALELDDSALYLCASSYSGAGAGELFFGEGSRLTVL.

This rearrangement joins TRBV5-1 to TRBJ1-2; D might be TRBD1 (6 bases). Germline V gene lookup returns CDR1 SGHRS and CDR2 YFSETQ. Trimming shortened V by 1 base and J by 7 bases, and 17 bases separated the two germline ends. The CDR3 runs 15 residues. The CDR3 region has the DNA TGCGCCAGCAGCTTGTTCCGGGACACCCGCGGTGGCTACACCTTC. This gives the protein CASSLFRDTRGGYTF.

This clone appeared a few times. CDR3 amino acids: CASSPYGAEYNEQFF. DNA of the CDR3: TGTGCCAGCAGCCCCTATGGGGCAGAATACAATGAGCAGTTCTTC. The J gene is TRBJ2-1, the V gene TRBV7-9; D might be TRBD1 (5 bases). The CDR3 runs 15 residues. Trimming cost V 5 bases and J 4 bases, with 15 bases left between them. Germline CDR1 SEHNR, CDR2 FQNEAQ (reference sequence).

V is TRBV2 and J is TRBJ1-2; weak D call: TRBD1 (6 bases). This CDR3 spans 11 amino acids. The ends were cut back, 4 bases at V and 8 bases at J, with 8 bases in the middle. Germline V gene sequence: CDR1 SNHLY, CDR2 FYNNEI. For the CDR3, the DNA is TGTGCCAGCAGTGCGGGGGGCGGCTACACCTTC. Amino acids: CASSAGGGYTF.

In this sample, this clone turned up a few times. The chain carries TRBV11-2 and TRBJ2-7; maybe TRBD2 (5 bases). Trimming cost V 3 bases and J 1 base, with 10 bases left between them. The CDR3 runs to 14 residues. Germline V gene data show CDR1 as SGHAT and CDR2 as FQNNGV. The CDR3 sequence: CASSFRGRSYEQYF. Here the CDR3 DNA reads TGTGCCAGCAGCTTCCGTGGGAGATCCTACGAGCAGTACTTC.

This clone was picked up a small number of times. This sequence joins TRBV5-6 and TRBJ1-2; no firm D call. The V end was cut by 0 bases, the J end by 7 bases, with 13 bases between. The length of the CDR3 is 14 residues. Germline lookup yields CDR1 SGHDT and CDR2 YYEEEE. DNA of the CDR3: TGTGCCAGCAGCTTGGGAACGGCCGGAGGTGGCTACACCTTC. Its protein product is CASSLGTAGGGYTF.

The CDR3 sequence is CASSIRALAAYEQYV. CDR3 nucleotide sequence: TGTGCCAGCAGCATTAGGGCATTAGCGGCCTACGAGCAGTACGTC. The V gene is TRBV21-1, the J gene TRBJ2-7; TRBD2, the table's D call, was not compared with the DNA. TRBV21-1 represents a pseudogene. The length of the CDR3 is 15 residues.

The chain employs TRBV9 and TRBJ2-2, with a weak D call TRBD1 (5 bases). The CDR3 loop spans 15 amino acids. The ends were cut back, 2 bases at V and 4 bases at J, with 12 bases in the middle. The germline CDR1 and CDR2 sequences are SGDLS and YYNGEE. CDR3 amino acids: CASSVMKDSTGELFF. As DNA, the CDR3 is TGTGCCAGCAGCGTGATGAAAGACAGCACCGGGGAGCTGTTTTTT.

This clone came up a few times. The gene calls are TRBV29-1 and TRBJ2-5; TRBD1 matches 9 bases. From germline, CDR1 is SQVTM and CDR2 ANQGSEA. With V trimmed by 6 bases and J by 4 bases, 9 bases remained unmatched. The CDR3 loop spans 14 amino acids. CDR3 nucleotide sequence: TGCAGCGTCCAGGGGACAGGGTCGCGAGAGACCCAGTACTTC. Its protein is CSVQGTGSRETQYF.